This T cell receptor (beta chain) was sequenced in a study of T cell repertoires in aging, cancer and after chemotherapy. Study in general: Donor ages fell into six groups from 30 or younger up to 70 or older. Patients with glioblastoma brain tumors were sampled before and after temozolomide-based therapy. The full dataset contained around 8.2 million TCR reads.

A mixed TRB-A/B primer pool amplified rearranged TRB by multiplex touch-down PCR. A single record per CDR3 protein comes from TCRdb applying MiXCR to the multiplex PCR reads. Of a few thousand distinct CDR3 sequences listed, under 40% are singletons. Findings of the study overall: Age-matched healthy donors had significantly more diverse, less clonal blood TCR repertoires than untreated cancer patients.

This clonotype was seen once. Its antigen is still unknown. Peripheral blood genomic DNA, not sorted cells or RNA, was the template. From germline, CDR1 is MNHNY and CDR2 SVGAGI (reference sequence). Trimming removed 7 bases from V and 0 bases from J, with 10 bases in between. The CDR3 contains 14 residues. V gene TRBV6-6 combines with J gene TRBJ1-3; D is uncertain. The sequenced material came from blood. The TCR comes from a human donor with a solid tumor. The CDR3 here is CASTLQGSGNTIYF. The CDR3 nucleotides are TGTGCCAGCACCCTTCAAGGCTCTGGAAACACCATATATTTT.